This TCR beta chain appears in the sequencing data of a study of blood T cell repertoires in COVID-19. Overall study context: Samples representing acute and convalescent COVID-19 were sourced from the United States, Italy and Spain. T cells, B-cell-depleted T cells, or PBMCs provided the cDNA or gDNA that served as material.

J gave up 4 bases and V 5 bases, and 1 base lay outside the gene matches. The CDR3 runs to 13 residues. Per germline, CDR1 MNHEY and CDR2 SVGEGT. TCRdb's table, derived via immunoSEQ multiplex PCR, lists solely in-frame clones and lacks some. The data hold 200,000 to 300,000 clones, with around 90% observed a single time. The sequencing input was peripheral blood. The sequence was collected from a man aged 55 to 70 who had recovered from COVID-19. The chain employs TRBV6-2 or TRBV6-3 and TRBJ2-2; 7 bases are a match to TRBD2. CDR3 sequence: CASSPGGTGELFF. In DNA form, the CDR3 reads TGTGCCAGCAGTCCGGGGGGCACCGGGGAGCTGTTTTTT.